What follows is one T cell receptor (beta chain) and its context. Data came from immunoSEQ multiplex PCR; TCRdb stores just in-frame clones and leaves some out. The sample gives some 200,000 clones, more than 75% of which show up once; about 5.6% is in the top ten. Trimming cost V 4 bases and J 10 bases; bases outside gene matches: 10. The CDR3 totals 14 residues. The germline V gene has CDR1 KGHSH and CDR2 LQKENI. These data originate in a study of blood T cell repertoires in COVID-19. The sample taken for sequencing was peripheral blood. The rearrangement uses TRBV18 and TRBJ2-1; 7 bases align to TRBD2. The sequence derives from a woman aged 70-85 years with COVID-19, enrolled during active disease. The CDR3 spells CASSRAGDSVEQFF. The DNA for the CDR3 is TGTGCCAGCTCACGGGCGGGAGATTCAGTAGAGCAGTTCTTC. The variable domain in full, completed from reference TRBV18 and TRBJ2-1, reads NAGVMQNPRHLVRRRGQEARLRCSPMKGHSHVYWYRQLPEEGLKFMVYLQKENIIDESGMPKERFSAEFPKEGPSILRIQQVVRGDSAAYFCASSRAGDSVEQFFGPGTRLTVL.